These 26 T cell receptor beta chains were sequenced from one sample in a study of neurological immune-mediated disorders. TCRdb reprocessed the 5' RACE reads with MiXCR, giving one entry per CDR3 protein. Of about 55,000 distinct CDR3 sequences listed, around 3.8% are singletons. Material: CD4+ T cells from blood. All receptors derive from a woman between 35 and 50 years old with multiple sclerosis.

This clonotype has at least ten counts. The chain couples TRBV6-6 to TRBJ2-3, with a possible D match to TRBD2 (6 bases). Germline lookup yields CDR1 MNHNY and CDR2 SVGAGI (reference sequence). The V gene lost 6 bases and the J gene lost 4 bases, with 20 bases spanning the gap. This CDR3 has 16 residues. In DNA, the CDR3 is TGTGCCAGCAGCCCGCTCGGCGGGGTCGTCGCAGATACGCAGTATTTT. As protein: CASSPLGGVVADTQYF.

The table lists this clonotype with many counts. The genes are TRBV9 and TRBJ2-2; tentative D call: TRBD2 (7 bases). Trimming removed 1 base from V and 3 bases from J, with 10 bases in between. CDR1 is SGDLS and CDR2 is YYNGEE in the germline V gene. CDR3 length: 15 amino acids. CDR3 sequence: CASSVTGRDTGELFF. DNA of the CDR3: TGTGCCAGCAGCGTAACAGGGAGGGACACCGGGGAGCTGTTTTTT.

Ten or more counts support this clonotype. In DNA, the CDR3 is TGTGCCAGCATCCAGGGACAGACCTACGAGCAGTACTTC. Residues: CASIQGQTYEQYF. This chain connects TRBV6-6 to TRBJ2-7; TRBD1 matches 7 bases. The CDR3 covers 13 residues. The trim removed 7 bases at V and 2 bases at J, leaving 5 bases unmatched. Germline-derived CDR1 and CDR2 are MNHNY and SVGAGI (reference sequence).

In its sample, this clonotype was seen many times. The chain joins TRBV5-1 to TRBJ2-2, with D tentatively TRBD1 (5 bases). Germline assignment: CDR1 SGHRS and CDR2 YFSETQ. V was trimmed by 3 bases and J by 6 bases, leaving 9 bases between them. This CDR3 comprises 13 residues. CDR3 sequence: CASSSQGAGELFF. The CDR3 DNA reads TGCGCCAGCAGCTCGCAGGGTGCCGGGGAGCTGTTTTTT.

This clonotype was counted at least ten times. This chain uses TRBV5-1 with TRBJ2-2; 7 bases match TRBD1. Trimming took 2 bases from V and 1 from J; bases not matched to a gene: 2. Germline V lookup: CDR1 SGHRS, CDR2 YFSETQ. CDR3 length: 15 amino acids. CDR3 sequence (DNA): TGCGCCAGCAGCTTCTGGACAGGGAACACCGGGGAGCTGTTTTTT. Translated, it gives CASSFWTGNTGELFF.

This clonotype was observed at least ten times. The chain links TRBV20-1 to TRBJ2-5, with 7 nucleotides matching TRBD1. CDR1 and CDR2 from the germline V gene are DFQATT and SNEGSKA (reference sequence). V lost 4 bases and J lost 7; bases outside the gene matches: 12. This CDR3 spans 14 amino acids. DNA for the CDR3: TGCAGTGCTAAGGGGGCGGGTAGCTCCGTGACCCAGTACTTC. Encoded protein: CSAKGAGSSVTQYF.

This clonotype was counted many times. The J gene is TRBJ2-3, the V gene TRBV20-1; D unclear. Germline CDR1 is DFQATT and CDR2 is SNEGSKA (reference sequence). The CDR3 is made up of 14 amino acids. Trimming took 3 bases from V and 4 from J, leaving 14 bases between them. The CDR3 sequence is CSARHSWSADTQYF. CDR3 nucleotides: TGCAGTGCTAGGCACAGCTGGTCCGCAGATACGCAGTATTTT.

This clonotype was counted at least ten times. The V call is TRBV7-2, the J call TRBJ2-2; maybe TRBD1 (6 bases). The CDR3 spans 16 residues. The V end lost 0 bases, the J end lost 3 bases, and 11 bases lay between the germline ends. The germline V gene encodes CDR1 SGHTA and CDR2 FQGNSA. DNA of the CDR3: TGTGCCAGCAGCTTAGCGCTAGGGGGTTACACCGGGGAGCTGTTTTTT. Encoded protein: CASSLALGGYTGELFF. The variable domain in full, with the rest retrieved from reference TRBV7-2 and TRBJ2-2, is GAGVSQSPSNKVTEKGKDVELRCDPISGHTALYWYRQSLGQGLEFLIYFQGNSAPDKSGLPSDRFSAERTGGSVSTLTIQRTQQEDSAVYLCASSLALGGYTGELFFGEGSRLTVL.

This clonotype occurred many times. The V call is TRBV5-1, the J call TRBJ1-1; D perhaps matches TRBD1 (5 bases). This CDR3 region has 14 residues. Trimming took off 0 bases at V and 6 bases at J, with 12 bases between the two ends. Germline CDR1 reads SGHRS; CDR2 reads YFSETQ. The CDR3 DNA follows: TGCGCCAGCAGCTTGGCCAGGGAGAGGGCTGAAGCTTTCTTT. As protein: CASSLARERAEAFF.

This clonotype turned up a few times. The V gene is TRBV20-1, the J gene TRBJ1-1; 7 nucleotides align to TRBD1. This CDR3 spans 12 amino acids. The germline V gene has CDR1 DFQATT and CDR2 SNEGSKA (reference sequence). V shed 2 bases and J 9 bases; nucleotides not matched to a gene: 6. The DNA of the CDR3 is TGCAGTGCTAGACCCCCGGGACAGAAAGCTTTCTTT. Protein sequence: CSARPPGQKAFF.

There are many counts of this clonotype. The chain employs TRBV4-1 and TRBJ1-1; TRBD1 agrees at 7 bases. The CDR3 contains 15 residues. J was trimmed by 3 bases and V by 6 bases; bases with no gene match: 10. Germline CDR1 is MGHRA and CDR2 is YSYEKL. The CDR3 region has the DNA TGCGCCAGCAGTCCAAGAATCACAGGGGACACTGAAGCTTTCTTT. Translating it yields CASSPRITGDTEAFF.

Ten or more counts support this clonotype. The rearrangement links TRBV5-1 to TRBJ1-4, with unresolved D. With 1 base removed from V and 0 bases from J, the gap between germline ends came to 7 bases. This CDR3 contains 15 residues. Germline V CDR1 and CDR2: SGHRS, YFSETQ. The CDR3 protein is CASSLTAATNEKLFF. The CDR3, as DNA: TGCGCCAGCAGCTTGACTGCAGCAACTAATGAAAAACTGTTTTTT.

This clonotype occurred many times. This rearrangement joins TRBV5-1 to TRBJ1-3, with D hard to call. The germline gives CDR1 SGHRS, CDR2 YFSETQ. The CDR3 contains 16 residues. Trimming shortened V by 4 bases and J by 0 bases, and 14 bases separated the two germline ends. CDR3 in amino acids: CASSVETVGSGNTIYF. The CDR3 DNA follows: TGCGCCAGCAGCGTGGAGACGGTGGGCTCTGGAAACACCATATATTTT.

This clonotype has a count of ten or more. The V and J genes are TRBV5-1 and TRBJ1-3; D possibly corresponds to TRBD1 (5 bases). V dropped 2 bases and J dropped 0 bases, with 9 bases sitting between them. Germline V gene lookup returns CDR1 SGHRS and CDR2 YFSETQ. The CDR3 contains 15 residues. CDR3 nucleotide sequence: TGCGCCAGCAGCTTCACAGGTCTCTCTGGAAACACCATATATTTT. Translating it yields CASSFTGLSGNTIYF.

This clonotype has a count of ten or more. The chain recombines TRBV6-5 with TRBJ1-6; weak D call: TRBD1 (6 bases). V was shortened by 5 bases and J by 7 bases, with 15 bases between the two germline ends. The CDR3 covers 15 residues. CDR1 and CDR2 (germline): MNHEY, SVGAGI. CDR3 sequence reads: CASSTLRDTNSPLHF. The CDR3 coding sequence is TGTGCCAGCAGTACACTCCGGGACACCAATTCACCCCTCCACTTT.

This clonotype has at least ten counts. V and J are TRBV5-5 and TRBJ1-6, with no clear D. Germline V gene data show CDR1 as SGHKS and CDR2 as YYEKEE (reference sequence). The CDR3 length is 16 residues. V gave up 1 base and J gave up 0 bases, with 8 bases separating them. CDR3 sequence reads: CASSLWSRSYNSPLHF. CDR3 DNA sequence: TGTGCCAGCAGCTTGTGGTCTCGCTCCTATAATTCACCCCTCCACTTT.

This clonotype was observed many times. The rearrangement links TRBV12-3 or TRBV12-4 to TRBJ1-6; D ambiguous. V was cut by 2 bases and J by 3 bases, with 5 bases left in between. This CDR3 comprises 14 residues. The CDR3 here is CASSLRIYNSPLHF. In DNA, the CDR3 is TGTGCCAGCAGTTTAAGAATCTATAATTCACCCCTCCACTTT.

This clonotype was picked up many times. The chain has TRBV4-1 and TRBJ1-4, with D perhaps matching TRBD1 (6 bases). Germline lookup yields CDR1 MGHRA and CDR2 YSYEKL. The germline V and J ends were trimmed by 8 bases and 4 bases, with 14 bases remaining between them. The CDR3 runs to 14 residues. The CDR3 DNA sequence: TGCGCCAGCTTGTCGGTAGGGGGTAATGAAAAACTGTTTTTT. This gives the protein CASLSVGGNEKLFF.

This clonotype was seen repeatedly, ten times or more. The J gene is TRBJ1-6, the V gene TRBV20-1, with D unresolved. This CDR3 region has 13 residues. CDR1 and CDR2 from the germline V gene are DFQATT and SNEGSKA (reference sequence). The V end lost 3 bases, the J end lost 6 bases, and 9 bases lay between the germline ends. The CDR3 DNA reads as TGCAGTGCTAGGCGGAGTCCTAATTCACCCCTCCACTTT. Its translation: CSARRSPNSPLHF.

This clonotype was found many times. The rearrangement links TRBV2 to TRBJ2-3; a possible D gene is TRBD1 (6 bases). V lost 5 bases to trimming and J lost 1 base, with 13 bases between them. The CDR3 extends over 15 amino acids. CDR1 SNHLY and CDR2 FYNNEI come from the germline V gene. CDR3 DNA: TGTGCCAGCAGTCCCACCCGGACAGGCACAGATACGCAGTATTTT. Amino acid sequence: CASSPTRTGTDTQYF.

This clonotype came up many times. The rearrangement joins TRBV5-1 to TRBJ2-1; 7 positions agree with TRBD2. Trimming cost V 6 bases and J 7 bases; bases outside gene matches: 7. Germline V lookup: CDR1 SGHRS, CDR2 YFSETQ. The CDR3 has 13 residues. The CDR3 loop is CASNEPGGNEQFF. The CDR3 DNA is TGCGCCAGCAATGAGCCCGGGGGGAATGAGCAGTTCTTC.

This clonotype was detected many times. V usage is TRBV5-5 and J usage is TRBJ1-1; D unresolved. V gave up 1 base and J gave up 3 bases, with 10 bases separating them. The germline V gene encodes CDR1 SGHKS and CDR2 YYEKEE (reference sequence). The CDR3 is 14 amino acids. This chain's CDR3 is CASSLRPQDTEAFF. CDR3 bases: TGTGCCAGCAGCTTGAGACCCCAGGACACTGAAGCTTTCTTT.

This clonotype was detected ten times or more. The genes are TRBV7-8 and TRBJ1-4; no clear D. This CDR3 contains 15 residues. Germline loops: CDR1 SGHVS, CDR2 FQNEAQ. V gave up 2 bases and J gave up 2 bases, with 9 bases separating them. The CDR3 sequence: CASSLWRSTNEKLFF. In DNA form, the CDR3 reads TGTGCCAGCAGCTTATGGCGGTCTACTAATGAAAAACTGTTTTTT.

This clonotype has at least ten counts. J is TRBJ2-2 and V is TRBV18; 8 bases fit TRBD1. Looked up from germline, CDR1 is KGHSH and CDR2 is LQKENI. The CDR3 loop spans 14 amino acids. J gave up 6 bases and V 6 bases, and 6 bases lay outside the gene matches. The CDR3 is CASSPTGDAGELFF. CDR3 coding DNA: TGTGCCAGCTCTCCGACAGGGGATGCCGGGGAGCTGTTTTTT.

This clonotype was found many times. The chain combines TRBV3-1 with TRBJ2-7, with D perhaps TRBD1 or TRBD2 (5 bases each). Germline V gene lookup returns CDR1 LGHDT and CDR2 YNNKEL (reference sequence). V dropped 5 bases and J dropped 2 bases, with 10 bases sitting between them. The CDR3 is 13 residues long. CDR3 amino acids: CASSREGPYEQYF. CDR3 sequence (DNA): TGTGCCAGCAGCAGAGAGGGACCCTACGAGCAGTACTTC.

This clonotype has at least ten counts. This chain uses TRBV5-1 with TRBJ2-7, with a tentative D call TRBD1 (7 bases). The V end lost 4 bases, the J end lost 3 bases, and 11 bases lay between the germline ends. CDR3 length: 13 amino acids. Per germline, CDR1 SGHRS and CDR2 YFSETQ. DNA for the CDR3: TGCGCCAGCAGCCAGGGGGGTCGCTACGAGCAGTACTTC. This gives the protein CASSQGGRYEQYF.